This passage covers 13 T cell receptor beta chains from one sample sequenced in a study of T cell changes during pregnancy in multiple sclerosis. Only in-frame clones appear in the TCRdb table, and some are missing; sequencing was by immunoSEQ multiplex PCR. The data contain tens of thousands of clones, roughly nine tenths of them singletons. The sample in question was peripheral blood, obtained in the first trimester of pregnancy. The receptor set was obtained from a female donor in good health, enrolled as a control in a pregnancy study.

The chain is built from TRBV7-9 and TRBJ1-1, with TRBD1 matching over 8 bases. CDR1 and CDR2 from the germline V gene are SEHNR and FQNEAQ (reference sequence). V dropped 5 bases and J dropped 0; count of bases not matched to a gene: 8. The CDR3 runs 16 residues. CDR3 sequence (DNA): TGTGCCAGCAGCCCTCGACAGGGGCCGATGAACACTGAAGCTTTCTTT. Its protein product is CASSPRQGPMNTEAFF.

The genes are TRBV19 and TRBJ2-3, with D tentatively TRBD2 (7 bases). CDR3 length: 14 residues. V lost 3 bases and J lost 6, with 13 bases in between. Germline-derived CDR1 and CDR2 are LNHDA and SQIVND (reference sequence). The CDR3 loop is CASSIGGQVDTQYF. CDR3 DNA sequence: TGTGCCAGTAGTATCGGGGGGCAAGTGGATACGCAGTATTTT.

The chain employs TRBV7-9 and TRBJ2-7, with D possibly being TRBD2 (5 bases). The length of the CDR3 is 12 residues. Between the trimmed V and J ends, which lost 5 bases and 3 bases, there was a span of 8 bases. CDR1 is SEHNR and CDR2 is FQNEAQ in the germline V gene (reference sequence). CDR3 bases: TGTGCCAGCAGCGAAACTAGCTACGAGCAGTACTTC. Protein: CASSETSYEQYF. The full variable domain, with the rest looked up from reference TRBV7-9 and TRBJ2-7, is DTGVSQNPRHKITKRGQNVTFRCDPISEHNRLYWYRQTLGQGPEFLTYFQNEAQLEKSRLLSDRFSAERPKGSFSTLEIQRTEQGDSAMYLCASSETSYEQYFGPGTRLTVT.

This rearrangement joins TRBV5-1 to TRBJ1-4, with D possibly matching TRBD1 (5 bases). The CDR3 is 14 residues long. The germline CDR1 and CDR2 sequences are SGHRS and YFSETQ. Trimming removed 0 bases from V and 8 bases from J, with 11 bases in between. CDR3 region: CASSLETVEEKLFF. The CDR3 DNA is TGCGCCAGCAGCTTGGAGACAGTAGAGGAAAAACTGTTTTTT. Combining the CDR3 with reference TRBV5-1 and TRBJ1-4 gives the whole variable domain KAGVTQTPRYLIKTRGQQVTLSCSPISGHRSVSWYQQTPGQGLQFLFEYFSETQRNKGNFPGRFSGRQFSNSRSEMNVSTLELGDSALYLCASSLETVEEKLFFGSGTQLSVL.

This chain links TRBV6-1 with TRBJ1-3; D not certain. The CDR3 contains 15 residues. Germline assignment: CDR1 MNHNS and CDR2 SASEGT. Trimming pared 6 bases from V and 0 bases from J, leaving 12 bases between. The CDR3, as DNA: TGTGCCAGCAGATTAGACACACTCTCTGGAAACACCATATATTTT. Its translation: CASRLDTLSGNTIYF.

The chain carries TRBV5-4 and TRBJ1-2; D is ambiguous. CDR1 and CDR2 from the germline V gene are SGHNT and YYREEE (reference sequence). CDR3 size: 13 residues. V was shortened by 2 bases and J by 8 bases, with 13 bases between the two germline ends. CDR3 nucleotide sequence: TGTGCCAGCAGCTTCGAACAGAGTCGGGGCTACACCTTC. It is translated as CASSFEQSRGYTF.

This clone was seen a single time. This chain uses TRBV18 with TRBJ1-5; no clear D. Looked up from germline, CDR1 is KGHSH and CDR2 is LQKENI. V gave up 0 bases and J gave up 7 bases, with 10 bases separating them. The CDR3 contains 14 residues. CDR3 amino acids: CASSPPPGNQPQHF. The CDR3 DNA is TGTGCCAGCTCACCACCCCCAGGAAACCAGCCCCAGCATTTT. The variable domain in full, with the rest retrieved from reference TRBV18 and TRBJ1-5, is NAGVMQNPRHLVRRRGQEARLRCSPMKGHSHVYWYRQLPEEGLKFMVYLQKENIIDESGMPKERFSAEFPKEGPSILRIQQVVRGDSAAYFCASSPPPGNQPQHFGDGTRLSIL.

This sequence joins TRBV18 and TRBJ2-7, with D maybe TRBD2 (5 bases). The CDR3 runs to 14 residues. The V end lost 3 bases, the J end lost 3 bases, and 12 bases lay between the germline ends. Germline CDR1 KGHSH, CDR2 LQKENI. DNA of the CDR3: TGTGCCAGCTCACCGGTAAGCGGCCGCTACGAGCAGTACTTC. Translated: CASSPVSGRYEQYF.

The J gene is TRBJ2-5, the V gene TRBV4-3; tentative D call: TRBD1 (5 bases). Germline lookup yields CDR1 LGHNA and CDR2 YSLEER. This CDR3 has 13 amino acids. V was clipped by 4 bases and J by 5 bases, with 11 bases between them. This CDR3 reads CASSPSTEETQYF. The DNA of the CDR3 is TGCGCCAGCAGCCCTTCGACAGAGGAGACCCAGTACTTC.

The chain has TRBV4-3 and TRBJ1-3; no definite D call. The CDR3 covers 13 residues. Trimming pared 1 base from V and 4 bases from J, leaving 5 bases between. CDR1 and CDR2 from the germline V gene are LGHNA and YSLEER. The CDR3 DNA follows: TGCGCCAGCAGCCAAGCATTCGGAAACACCATATATTTT. This encodes CASSQAFGNTIYF.

The CDR3, as DNA: TGTGCCATCAGTCCTCGGGGGGACTCCTACGAGCAGTACTTC. Its protein is CAISPRGDSYEQYF. The rearrangement uses TRBV10-3 and TRBJ2-7; 7 nucleotides match TRBD2. Germline loops: CDR1 ENHRY, CDR2 SYGVKD. Trimming cost V 5 bases and J 0 bases; bases outside gene matches: 4. This CDR3 contains 14 residues.

The rearrangement uses TRBV5-4 and TRBJ1-4; 8 positions agree with TRBD1. The CDR3 is made up of 17 amino acids. Germline assignment: CDR1 SGHNT and CDR2 YYREEE (reference sequence). Trimming at V came to 7 bases and at J to 4 bases, leaving 15 bases not matched to a gene. The CDR3 spells CASWTQRWGQDNEKLFF. DNA for the CDR3: TGTGCCAGCTGGACCCAACGCTGGGGACAGGATAATGAAAAACTGTTTTTT.

The rearrangement uses TRBV21-1 and TRBJ1-1; the listed D gene, TRBD1, was not tested against the DNA. TRBV21-1 is assigned pseudogene status. CDR3 length equals 16 residues. CDR3 DNA: TGTGCCAGCAGCAAAGATGGCAGGGGAATGAACACTGAAGCTTTCTTT. Protein sequence: CASSKDGRGMNTEAFF.